The text below deals with one T cell receptor (beta chain). Its antigen is currently unknown. The use of a sample-barcoded 5' primer and a J-beta primer mix characterized a second PCR of roughly 7 to 11 cycles. Tagging of each cDNA molecule was performed by a template-switch adaptor with 12 random nucleotides. One entry per CDR3 protein, called by TCRdb with MiXCR from the 5' RACE reads. The sample yields 380,000 or so distinct CDR3 sequences, 50% to 60% seen once. Researchers collected ten milliliters of peripheral blood from every single donor. Looked up from germline, CDR1 is MNHEY and CDR2 is SVGEGT. The trim removed 0 bases at V and 9 bases at J, leaving 5 bases unmatched. CDR3 length: 16 amino acids. This record comes from a study of blood T cells in healthy people across ages. General study findings and limits: Possibly, changes in expanded clonotypes were confounded because donor CMV status was unknown.

This sequence joins TRBV6-2 or TRBV6-3 and TRBJ2-1; 13 positions match TRBD2. Sequenced: blood. The clonotype comes from a man aged 55 to 70 in good health. CDR3 in amino acids: CASSYSGTSGMGEQFF. CDR3 DNA sequence: TGTGCCAGCAGTTACTCGGGGACTAGCGGGATGGGTGAGCAGTTCTTC.